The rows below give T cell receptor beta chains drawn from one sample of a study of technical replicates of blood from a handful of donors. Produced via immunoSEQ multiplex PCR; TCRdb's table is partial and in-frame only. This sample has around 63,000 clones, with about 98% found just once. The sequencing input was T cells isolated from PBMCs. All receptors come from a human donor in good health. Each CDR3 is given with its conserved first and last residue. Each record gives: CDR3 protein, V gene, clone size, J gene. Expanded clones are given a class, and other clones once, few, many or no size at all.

cdr3_aa: CASSLGPTGITDTQYF
v_call: TRBV5-5
clone_size: NA
j_call: TRBJ2-3

cdr3_aa: CASSAGGAVGEKLFF
v_call: TRBV28
clone_size: NA
j_call: TRBJ1-4

cdr3_aa: CASSRGGNQPQHF
v_call: TRBV4-2
clone_size: NA
j_call: TRBJ1-5

cdr3_aa: CASSSSGGVYEQYF
v_call: TRBV27
clone_size: NA
j_call: TRBJ2-7

cdr3_aa: CASSLDRRVGARETQYF
v_call: TRBV5-1
clone_size: NA
j_call: TRBJ2-5

cdr3_aa: CASSQDGEGSYGYTF
v_call: TRBV4-1
clone_size: once
j_call: TRBJ1-2

cdr3_aa: CASSGRDTQVAQYF
v_call: TRBV9
clone_size: NA
j_call: TRBJ2-3

cdr3_aa: CASNPLGGPDSGNTIYF
v_call: TRBV9
clone_size: NA
j_call: TRBJ1-3

cdr3_aa: CASSLVGTGPEAFF
v_call: TRBV7-2
clone_size: NA
j_call: TRBJ1-1

cdr3_aa: CASSQGGVVAEAFF
v_call: TRBV4-1
clone_size: NA
j_call: TRBJ1-1

cdr3_aa: CASSAGPVWDTEAFF
v_call: TRBV5-8
clone_size: NA
j_call: TRBJ1-1

cdr3_aa: CASKGQSNQPQHF
v_call: TRBV2
clone_size: NA
j_call: TRBJ1-5

cdr3_aa: CASSFGGARVGYTF
v_call: TRBV7-9
clone_size: NA
j_call: TRBJ1-2

cdr3_aa: CSVEESGELFF
v_call: TRBV29-1
clone_size: NA
j_call: TRBJ2-2

cdr3_aa: CASSRGTSKETQYF
v_call: TRBV7-2
clone_size: NA
j_call: TRBJ2-5

cdr3_aa: CASSPQQGAGTEAFF
v_call: TRBV18
clone_size: NA
j_call: TRBJ1-1

cdr3_aa: CASSTAANTEAFF
v_call: TRBV27
clone_size: NA
j_call: TRBJ1-1

cdr3_aa: CATSSGSSQETQYF
v_call: TRBV15
clone_size: NA
j_call: TRBJ2-5

cdr3_aa: CASSPGQNQPQHF
v_call: TRBV11-2
clone_size: NA
j_call: TRBJ1-5

cdr3_aa: CASSYMQKNTEAFF
v_call: TRBV6-5
clone_size: NA
j_call: TRBJ1-1

cdr3_aa: CSVEDRQGSTEQYF
v_call: TRBV29-1
clone_size: NA
j_call: TRBJ2-7

cdr3_aa: CASSRPGQKNIQYF
v_call: TRBV4-1
clone_size: NA
j_call: TRBJ2-4

cdr3_aa: CASSQGADQPQHF
v_call: TRBV14
clone_size: NA
j_call: TRBJ1-5

cdr3_aa: CASSPRQGQGTSEAFF
v_call: TRBV18
clone_size: NA
j_call: TRBJ1-1